Reported below is one T cell receptor beta chain. These data belong to a study of blood T cell repertoires in COVID-19. Authors' analysis steps: Amplifying reference gene primers gave estimates of nucleated cell counts. Libraries were prepared by immunoSEQ multiplex PCR; TCRdb keeps only in-frame clonotypes and omits some of them. Clone size and the V and J calls come from that table; the DNA yielded D and trimming. There are roughly 250,000 clones in the sample; 86% occur only once, and roughly 3.3% lies in the top ten. V lost 5 bases, J lost 8 bases, and 7 bases stayed unmatched. Germline V gene lookup returns CDR1 MNHEY and CDR2 SMNVEV (reference sequence). This CDR3 spans 15 amino acids.

The clonotype was recovered from a woman aged 40-49 years with acute COVID-19. The chain employs TRBV27 and TRBJ2-1; 12 positions match TRBD2. Source material: PBMCs or T cells enriched from blood (not recorded which). The CDR3 nucleotides are TGTGCCAGCAGTATTACTAGCGGGAGGTGGGATGAGCAGTTCTTC. Translation: CASSITSGRWDEQFF.